This is a list of T cell receptor beta chains from one sample in a study of response to subunit inactivated influenza vaccine. TCRdb fed the RT-PCR reads into MiXCR, producing one record per CDR3 protein. The table shows hundreds of thousands of distinct CDR3 sequences, with less than 20% occurring only once. The sample was PBMCs from blood, taken around 5 days after vaccination. All receptors come from a man aged 45 to 65 who received an inactivated influenza vaccine. Both conserved end residues are part of each CDR3. Fields, in order: D gene, V gene, J gene, clone size, CDR3 protein, CDR3 DNA. A D gene is named only where the DNA matches it firmly. Size is omitted from some rows. Given values are once, few, many or a class for expanded clones.

d_gene: TRBD1; v_gene: TRBV5-1; j_gene: TRBJ2-4; abundance: -; CDR3aa: CASSLRTGGVENIQYF; CDR3nt: TGCGCCAGCAGCTTGAGGACAGGGGGCGTTGAAAACATTCAGTACTTC
d_gene: -; v_gene: TRBV12-3/TRBV12-4; j_gene: TRBJ1-1; abundance: few; CDR3aa: CASSFTGKGTEAFF; CDR3nt: TGTGCCAGCAGTTTCACAGGGAAGGGGACTGAAGCTTTCTTT
d_gene: -; v_gene: TRBV12-3/TRBV12-4; j_gene: TRBJ2-2; abundance: few; CDR3aa: CASSDLGAGELFF; CDR3nt: TGTGCCAGCAGTGATTTAGGGGCCGGGGAGCTGTTTTTT
d_gene: -; v_gene: TRBV6-2/TRBV6-3; j_gene: TRBJ2-7; abundance: -; CDR3aa: CASSYRGASNYEQYF; CDR3nt: TGTGCCAGCAGTTACCGTGGGGCCTCAAACTACGAGCAGTACTTC
d_gene: -; v_gene: TRBV30; j_gene: TRBJ2-4; abundance: -; CDR3aa: CAWSGAVAKNIQYF; CDR3nt: TGTGCCTGGAGTGGAGCGGTAGCCAAAAACATTCAGTACTTC
d_gene: TRBD2; v_gene: TRBV7-2; j_gene: TRBJ2-7; abundance: few; CDR3aa: CASSFGLAAYEQYF; CDR3nt: TGTGCCAGCAGCTTTGGACTAGCGGCCTACGAGCAGTACTTC
d_gene: -; v_gene: TRBV9; j_gene: TRBJ1-1; abundance: -; CDR3aa: CASSPAWGRGTEAFF; CDR3nt: TGTGCCAGCAGCCCCGCATGGGGTCGAGGCACTGAAGCTTTCTTT
d_gene: TRBD2; v_gene: TRBV20-1; j_gene: TRBJ2-2; abundance: -; CDR3aa: CSARTSGRNTNTGELFF; CDR3nt: TGCAGTGCTAGGACTAGCGGGAGGAATACGAACACCGGGGAGCTGTTTTTT
d_gene: -; v_gene: TRBV12-3/TRBV12-4; j_gene: TRBJ1-1; abundance: many; CDR3aa: CASSLGTLNTEAFF; CDR3nt: TGTGCCAGCAGTTTGGGGACACTGAACACTGAAGCTTTCTTT
d_gene: -; v_gene: TRBV28; j_gene: TRBJ2-1; abundance: few; CDR3aa: CASSLRPNPYNEQFF; CDR3nt: TGTGCCAGCAGTTTAAGGCCTAACCCCTACAATGAGCAGTTCTTC